The T cell receptor beta chain under discussion was sequenced for a study of blood T cell repertoires in COVID-19. Study background: PBMCs, B-cell-depleted T cells, or T cells were the source of the cDNA or gDNA that made up the material.

Original analysis: Estimated nucleated cell counts came from reference gene primer amplification. Generated by immunoSEQ multiplex PCR, the TCRdb table keeps only in-frame clones and is missing some. V and J calls and clone size are given by that table; D and trimming were obtained from the DNA. The profile shows 95,000 to 150,000 clones, over 65% of them singletons. The V end lost 2 bases, the J end lost 8 bases, and 9 bases lay between the germline ends. CDR3 size: 12 residues. Germline V CDR1 and CDR2: SGHDT, YYEEEE. The chain employs TRBV5-6 and TRBJ2-3; D is undetermined. The clonotype originates from a woman in her 70s with acute or convalescent COVID-19. Sequences were obtained from peripheral blood. The CDR3 region is CASSLQDGTQYF. CDR3 nucleotide sequence: TGTGCCAGCAGCTTACAAGATGGTACGCAGTATTTT.